These 9 T cell receptor beta chains came from one sample sequenced in a study of T cells in Graves' hyperthyroidism and ophthalmopathy (dated by TCRdb to the late 2010s). Receptor amplification or capture employed multiplex PCR. The instrument was an Illumina HiSeq 2000. TCR beta CDR3 regions were amplified from RNA transcripts. The TCR CDR3 was subjected to a first round of RT-PCR using the HTBI primer set and the Qiagen OneStep RT-PCR kit. TCRdb trimmed the raw reads at Q25, called clones with MiXCR and kept productive beta chains. Each CDR3 protein gets just one entry, which takes the most common genes and DNA from the rows behind it. The table for this sample lists 450,000 to 600,000 distinct CDR3 sequences; about 15% of them were counted only once. About 14% of the sample is held by the ten biggest clonotypes. Input material: blood. These receptors all come from a woman aged 40 to 50 with Graves' hyperthyroidism.

This clonotype came up many times. The chain combines TRBV27 with TRBJ2-3, with D possibly being TRBD2 (6 bases). Germline V lookup: CDR1 MNHEY, CDR2 SMNVEV (reference sequence). CDR3 length: 15 residues. The V end was cut by 1 base, the J end by 0 bases, with 8 bases between. The CDR3 DNA sequence: TGTGCCAGCAGTTTATACGGGACTAGCACAGATACGCAGTATTTT. This encodes CASSLYGTSTDTQYF.

The sample holds many counts of this clonotype. The genes are TRBV6-1 and TRBJ1-6; D ambiguous. The germline V gene encodes CDR1 MNHNS and CDR2 SASEGT. V was shortened by 1 base and J by 10 bases, with 20 bases between the two germline ends. The CDR3 length is 17 residues. This CDR3 reads CASSEGDGRNLASPLHF. The DNA for the CDR3 is TGTGCCAGCAGTGAAGGTGACGGCAGAAATTTGGCGTCACCCCTCCACTTT.

For this clonotype: A much larger clonotype is one base distant, so this may be a read error. The chain employs TRBV28 and TRBJ1-5, with 7 positions matching TRBD1. Unmatched junction bases numbered 8, after V lost 5 bases and J lost 4 bases. CDR1 is MDHEN, CDR2 SYDVKM, per germline. CDR3 size: 15 residues. This CDR3 reads CASSLSTGQNQPQHF. The CDR3, as DNA: TGTGCCAGCAGTCTCTCGACAGGGCAAAATCAGCCCCAGCATTTT.

The sample holds many counts of this clonotype. The CDR3 nucleotides read TGTGCCAGCAGGTACAATGAGCAGTTCTTC. Translation gives CASRYNEQFF. The rearrangement links TRBV5-6 to TRBJ2-1; D unresolved. Deletions cut 5 bases from V and 4 bases from J, with 1 base between. Per the germline V gene, CDR1 is SGHDT and CDR2 is YYEEEE. The CDR3 has 10 residues.

The chain couples TRBV11-1 to TRBJ2-7, with TRBD1 matching 9 bases. V was pared by 5 bases and J by 1 base, with 6 bases of the junction left unmatched. Germline V lookup: CDR1 SGHAT, CDR2 FQDESV (reference sequence). This CDR3 has 15 amino acids. The DNA for the CDR3 is TGTGCCAGCAGCGGAGGACAGGGGAAATCCTACGAGCAGTACTTC. It codes for CASSGGQGKSYEQYF. The full variable domain, rest sourced from reference TRBV11-1 and TRBJ2-7, is EAEVAQSPRYKITEKSQAVAFWCDPISGHATLYWYRQILGQGPELLVQFQDESVVDDSQLPKDRFSAERLKGVDSTLKIQPAELGDSAMYLCASSGGQGKSYEQYFGPGTRLTVT.

This clonotype was counted only a few times. V and J are TRBV27 and TRBJ2-1; a weak D match, TRBD1 (6 bases). The CDR3 length is 16 residues. CDR1 and CDR2 from the germline V gene are MNHEY and SMNVEV (reference sequence). Between the trimmed V and J ends, which lost 2 bases and 10 bases, there was a span of 21 bases. The CDR3 protein is CASSLRGGFLPVEQFF. DNA of the CDR3: TGTGCCAGCAGTTTACGAGGGGGTTTCCTTCCGGTCGAGCAGTTCTTC.

This clonotype was seen only a few times. The chain employs TRBV19 and TRBJ2-2; no clear D gene. The CDR3 has 15 amino acids. V lost 1 base and J 2 bases, leaving 8 bases between the germline ends. Germline CDR1 and CDR2: LNHDA and SQIVND (reference sequence). In DNA, the CDR3 is TGTGCCAGTAGTATAGGGGCCTCTAACACCGGGGAGCTGTTTTTT. Protein product: CASSIGASNTGELFF.

The chain joins TRBV9 to TRBJ2-7, with 14 bases identical to TRBD2. Germline trimming cut 0 bases from V and 5 bases from J; bases unmatched to any gene: 4. Germline V gene sequence: CDR1 SGDLS, CDR2 YYNGEE. CDR3 length equals 16 residues. The CDR3 DNA reads as TGTGCCAGCAGCGTAGGACTAGCGGGAGGGCCCAACGAGCAGTACTTC. This encodes CASSVGLAGGPNEQYF.

This clonotype is a singleton in its sample. The chain is built from TRBV10-3 and TRBJ1-3; no clear D. V was trimmed by 10 bases and J by 0 bases, leaving 13 bases between them. The CDR3 is 14 residues long. Looked up from germline, CDR1 is ENHRY and CDR2 is SYGVKD. In DNA, the CDR3 is TGTGCCACCGCGCAGGTTACCTCTGGAAACACCATATATTTT. It codes for CATAQVTSGNTIYF.